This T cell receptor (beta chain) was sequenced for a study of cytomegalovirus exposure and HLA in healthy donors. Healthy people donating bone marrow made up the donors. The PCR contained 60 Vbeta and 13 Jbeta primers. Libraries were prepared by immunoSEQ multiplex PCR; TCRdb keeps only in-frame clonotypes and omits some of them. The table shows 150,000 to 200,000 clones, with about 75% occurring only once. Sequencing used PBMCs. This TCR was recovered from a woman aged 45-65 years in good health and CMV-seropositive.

Here the CDR3 reads CASSPTGVFYGYTF. The DNA for the CDR3 is TGTGCCAGCAGCCCGACAGGGGTTTTCTATGGCTACACCTTC. The rearrangement joins TRBV9 to TRBJ1-2; 8 nucleotides align to TRBD1. Germline V lookup: CDR1 SGDLS, CDR2 YYNGEE. CDR3 length: 14 amino acids. V was pared by 4 bases and J by 4 bases, with 6 bases of the junction left unmatched.